This record concerns one T cell receptor (beta chain) sequence. Its antigen is currently not known. There are no base qualities to consult, and no much larger clone falls within one base. TCRdb shows the sequencer as Illumina HiSeq 1500. Through fastp at Q25 and MiXCR, TCRdb rebuilt clones from the public reads, retaining in-frame beta chains. Records with the same CDR3 protein are collapsed into one entry carrying the most frequent genes and DNA. The sample has some 590,000 distinct CDR3 sequences on record, over 35% of them singletons. The ten top clones hold more than 40% of the sample. The sample is drawn from a study of T cell repertoires in cytomegalovirus infection (dated by TCRdb to between 2018 and 2021). Concerning the study at large: Alongside well-studied HLA-B-restricted epitopes, the peptide stimulations were aimed at recently identified HLA-C-restricted CMV epitopes, whose presentation resists viral immunomodulation. Donor HLA type was relevant to the analysis, as public TCR beta signatures indicated carriage of CMV infection together with the matching HLA type.

Study-wide findings and limitations: Carriers of CMV infection plus the relevant HLA type were discriminated by the cumulative frequency of public TCR beta family members in the study cohort and in an independent approximately 400-donor cohort. The ex vivo response was dominated by HLA-C-restricted CMV-specific TCR beta clonotypes, and the single most frequent clonotype in two of eight donors was supplied by these HLA-C-restricted clonotypes.

This sample's treatment or condition label indicates: in vitro stimulation with specific CMV peptide epitopes to enrich CMV-specific T cells. CDR1 and CDR2, per the germline V gene, are SGHTA and FQGNSA. The CDR3 has 13 amino acids, counting the end cysteine and phenylalanine. Solely the CDR3 DNA is kept, with 39 bases framed from the first base. Trimming at the junction amounts to 2 bases on V and 5 bases on J, and the germline ends lie 9 bases apart. This sequence originates from a human donor in good health (CMV status not recorded). Some clones in this sample may be carry-over from other donors' samples. This sequence uses TRBV7-2 and TRBJ2-5; the D assignment is uncertain and may be TRBD1 or TRBD2, with 5 bases supporting each. This sample comprised cultured PBMCs, obtained from culture after CMV antigen stimulation. The CDR3 reads as follows: CASSLNWGETQYF. The nucleotides read TGTGCCAGCAGCTTAAATTGGGGGGAGACCCAGTACTTC. Full variable domain (CDR3 extended with the reference TRBV7-2 and TRBJ2-5 proteins): GAGVSQSPSNKVTEKGKDVELRCDPISGHTALYWYRQSLGQGLEFLIYFQGNSAPDKSGLPSDRFSAERTGGSVSTLTIQRTQQEDSAVYLCASSLNWGETQYFGPGTRLLVL.